The sequence of this T cell receptor beta chain was determined in a study of CD8 T cells in Susac syndrome. Reverse transcription of roughly 0.45 to 1 ug RNA was carried out with random hexamers. Multiplex immunoSEQ PCR targeted 54 Vbeta and 13 Jbeta TCR beta segments. TCRdb re-called the immunoSEQ multiplex PCR reads with MiXCR, one entry per CDR3 protein. The table lists around 220,000 distinct CDR3 sequences, around nine tenths of them singletons, with around 0.15% in the top ten. Study conclusions and caveats: The study's TCR sequencing and HLA analysis drew on a certain number of individuals. That number was acknowledged as relatively small.

The CDR3 sequence is 14 residues long. Germline V gene sequence: CDR1 SGHTA, CDR2 FQGTGA. V was shortened by 0 bases and J by 0 bases, with 6 bases between the two germline ends. In regard to this clonotype: Its matching antigen is unknown.

Sequencing of TCR beta drew on CD8+ and CD4+ T cells from blood. The CD8+ and CD4+ T cells were negatively isolated, with the TEMRA cells enriched by FACS. This TCR derives from a human donor with multiple sclerosis. V and J are TRBV7-3 and TRBJ2-7; no firm D call. Sequenced input: CD8+ T cells from PBMCs. Here the CDR3 DNA reads TGTGCCAGCAGCTTAACGGTGGACTCCTACGAGCAGTACTTC. This sequence encodes CASSLTVDSYEQYF. The full variable domain, with the rest looked up from reference TRBV7-3 and TRBJ2-7, is GAGVSQTPSNKVTEKGKYVELRCDPISGHTALYWYRQSLGQGPEFLIYFQGTGAADDSGLPNDRFFAVRPEGSVSTLKIQRTERGDSAVYLCASSLTVDSYEQYFGPGTRLTVT.